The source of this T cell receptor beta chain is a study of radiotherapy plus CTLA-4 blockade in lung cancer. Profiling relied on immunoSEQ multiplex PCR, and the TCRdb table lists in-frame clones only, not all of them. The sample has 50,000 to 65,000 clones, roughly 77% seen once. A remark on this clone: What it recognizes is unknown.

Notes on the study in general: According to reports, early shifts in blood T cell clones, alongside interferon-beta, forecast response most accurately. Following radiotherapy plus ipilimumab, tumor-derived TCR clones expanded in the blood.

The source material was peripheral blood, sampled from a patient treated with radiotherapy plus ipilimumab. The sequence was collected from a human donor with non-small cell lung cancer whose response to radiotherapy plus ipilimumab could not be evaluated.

The CDR3 DNA reads TGCGCCAGCAGCCAAGCTGCCGGGGAGCTGTTTTTT. Its translation is CASSQAAGELFF. V and J are TRBV4-3 and TRBJ2-2, with D unresolved. Germline loops: CDR1 LGHNA, CDR2 YSLEER. Trimming cost V 1 base and J 6 bases, with 3 bases left between them. The CDR3 has 12 residues.